This T cell receptor beta chain was recovered during a study of blood T cell repertoires in COVID-19 (dated by TCRdb to between 2020 and 2021). Background for the entire study: The collaborator samples originated in the United States, Italy and Spain and spanned the acute and convalescent phases of COVID-19. The repertoires were released in a freely available public database meant as a resource for research on the immune response to SARS-CoV-2. Where HLA class I and class II types were available, the types were taken from metadata supplied by the sample provider, not from assay-based typing. Deeply sampled blood TCRbeta repertoires from subjects exposed to, actively infected with, or recovered from COVID-19 were included in the dataset. Samples were obtained from the ongoing ImmuneRACE study (first 160 participants) and from about 1,300 subjects provided by 6 global collaborators. The sample metadata nearly always contained a de-identified subject ID, COVID-19 status, age in years and sex. The prospective study material was composed of cDNA or gDNA derived from T cells, B-cell-depleted T cells, or PBMCs.

Overall study results and their limits: Clinical and demographic metadata were provided uncurated, with the amount varying by source and participant.

TCRbeta CDR3 regions were amplified from genomic DNA using the immunoSEQ Assay, a bias-controlled multiplex PCR. The paper's processing steps were these. The number of nucleated cells in each sample was estimated from the amplification of reference gene primers within the assay. Sequence reads were collapsed and filtered to measure the absolute abundance of every unique TCRbeta CDR3 rearrangement. For each sample, productive Simpson clonality was calculated as the square root of Simpson's diversity index across productive rearrangements. What TCRdb holds here is the immuneACCESS table cut down to in-frame rearrangements. Part of the clones is not present; checked against another copy, under half of the missing clones reflect an unresolved V gene, and the others are unexplained. The D gene and trimming were derived from the DNA, and the V and J assignments and clone size from that table. The sample includes 200,000 to 300,000 clones, with approximately 83% observed a single time. Together, the top ten hold more than 9.5% of the sample.

Collaborating institutions collected whole blood in K2EDTA tubes following their own protocols. For TCRbeta analysis, collaborators shipped samples as frozen whole blood, isolated PBMCs, or DNA extracted from either of those sample types. Turning to this clone: Its antigen remains unidentified. No quality values exist for individual bases; no much larger clone is one base distant.

According to the germline V gene (reference sequence), CDR1 reads WNHNN and CDR2 reads SYGVQD. The CDR3 runs 13 residues from the cysteine to the phenylalanine. Only the CDR3 region is kept as DNA, spanning 39 bases read in frame from base 1. V is cut back by 8 bases and J by 2 bases, with 3 bases in the junction unmatched. The sequence joins TRBV10-1 to TRBJ1-3, and 7 junction bases match TRBD1. The clonotype was recovered from a woman of 80 years or more with acute or convalescent COVID-19. The sequenced sample consisted of peripheral blood. The nucleotide sequence is TGCGCCAGCTCGACAGGGACTGGAAACACCATATATTTT. Protein translation: CASSTGTGNTIYF.